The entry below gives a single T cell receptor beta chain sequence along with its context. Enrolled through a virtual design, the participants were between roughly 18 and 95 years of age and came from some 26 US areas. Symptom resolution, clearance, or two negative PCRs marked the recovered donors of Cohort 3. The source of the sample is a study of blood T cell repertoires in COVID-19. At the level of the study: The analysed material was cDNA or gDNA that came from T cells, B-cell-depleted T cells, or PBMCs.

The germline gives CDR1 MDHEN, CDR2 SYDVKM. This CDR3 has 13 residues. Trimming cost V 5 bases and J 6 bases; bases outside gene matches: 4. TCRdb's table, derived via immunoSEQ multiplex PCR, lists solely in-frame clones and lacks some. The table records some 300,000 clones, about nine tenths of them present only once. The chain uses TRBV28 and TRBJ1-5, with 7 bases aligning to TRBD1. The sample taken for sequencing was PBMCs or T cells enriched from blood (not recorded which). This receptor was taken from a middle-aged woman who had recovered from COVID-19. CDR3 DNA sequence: TGTGCCAGCAGTAGAGACAGGGCTCAGCCCCAGCATTTT. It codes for CASSRDRAQPQHF. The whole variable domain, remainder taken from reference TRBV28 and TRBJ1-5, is DVKVTQSSRYLVKRTGEKVFLECVQDMDHENMFWYRQDPGLGLRLIYFSYDVKMKEKGDIPEGYSVSREKKERFSLILESASTNQTSMYLCASSRDRAQPQHFGDGTRLSIL.